This T cell receptor (beta chain) was documented in a study of T-cell reconstitution after alpha-beta-depleted transplantation in children. Study observations and caveats: One year after transplant, T-cell counts and diversity came mostly from newly produced T cells. Expanded graft clones, several hundred of them, were reportedly the source of alpha-beta T cells about two months after transplant. Some patients' high day-60 TCRbeta diversity was attributed to recipient cells surviving conditioning.

Remarks on this clonotype: Its antigen is still unknown. A much larger clone differs from this one at a single base, so this may be a read error.

Preparing the TCRbeta library involved the use of unique molecular identifiers. TCRdb re-called the PCR reads through MiXCR, storing one row per CDR3 protein. Among some 220,000 distinct CDR3 sequences listed, under 13% were seen once. This receptor was obtained from a child less than two years old with acute myeloid leukemia, due to receive a stem cell transplant. The source was PBMCs, collected before TCRalphabeta/CD19-depleted stem cell transplant.

The CDR3 region is CVSSAVQAMGTEAFF. The CDR3 nucleotides are TGCGTCAGCAGTGCCGTTCAGGCGATGGGCACTGAAGCTTTCTTT. This chain links TRBV10-2 with TRBJ1-1, with D hard to call. The CDR3 contains 15 residues. Germline V gene sequence: CDR1 WSHSY, CDR2 SAAADI.